Given below is one T cell receptor beta chain in context. Its antigen remains unidentified. This specimen comes from a study of multiple sclerosis patients with progressive multifocal leukoencephalopathy. Stated time point: time of PML onset. PML in natalizumab-treated patients developed after between about 15 and 60 months of natalizumab therapy. Prior interferon beta treatment was universal, and the PML patients were all female. Germline values: CDR1 KGHSH, CDR2 LQKENI. Trimming took 3 bases from V and 2 from J; bases not matched to a gene: 7. The CDR3 runs to 16 residues. Spiked into each PCR were synthetic inline TR CDR3 controls of all V-J pairings. Data came from immunoSEQ multiplex PCR; TCRdb stores just in-frame clones and leaves some out. The data contain 25,000 to 35,000 clones, about 87% of them singletons. Regarding the study as a whole: Less diverse TRB repertoires were suggested in most PML patients.

The receptor's source is a woman in her thirties or forties with progressive multifocal leukoencephalopathy. The sequencing here drew on PBMCs, taken from a patient treated with natalizumab. This sequence joins TRBV18 and TRBJ1-5; TRBD1 matches at 7 bases. CDR3 loop: CASSPSGQMGNQPQHF. Here the CDR3 DNA reads TGTGCCAGCTCACCGTCGGGACAGATGGGCAATCAGCCCCAGCATTTT.